The 20 T cell receptor beta chains below were found in one sample sequenced in a study of CD8+ T cells in alopecia areata. Extracted RNA was reverse transcribed into cDNA, the sequencing template. TCRdb's copy holds only in-frame clones and misses some; the assay was immunoSEQ multiplex PCR. The table lists some 200,000 clones, 58% of them singletons. Regarding treatment: oral pan-JAK inhibitor, 5-10 mg twice daily. This specimen was CD4+ T cells sorted from blood, taken at week 24, from a patient treated with tofacitinib. These TCRs come from a human donor with alopecia areata.

This chain uses TRBV30 with TRBJ2-5; D gene unclear. V was pared by 3 bases and J by 0 bases, with 11 bases between. CDR3 size: 14 residues. Germline lookup yields CDR1 GTSNPN and CDR2 SVGIG (reference sequence). The chain's CDR3 is CAWRGRRYQETQYF. The CDR3 DNA reads as TGTGCCTGGAGGGGTCGACGGTACCAAGAGACCCAGTACTTC.

The J gene is TRBJ2-1, the V gene TRBV10-3; D is undetermined. V shed 0 bases and J shed 12 bases, with 9 bases lying between them. This CDR3 has 12 residues. Germline V gene lookup returns CDR1 ENHRY and CDR2 SYGVKD. CDR3 in amino acids: CAISESNGRQFF. In DNA form, the CDR3 reads TGTGCCATCAGTGAGTCGAACGGACGGCAGTTCTTC.

This clone was recorded a few times. The CDR3 here is CSVLQGAGNQPQHF. CDR3 nucleotides: TGCAGCGTGTTACAGGGGGCTGGCAATCAGCCCCAGCATTTT. The chain carries TRBV29-1 and TRBJ1-5; TRBD1 matches at 9 bases. J gave up 2 bases and V 6 bases, and 5 bases lay outside the gene matches. The V gene's germline CDR1 is SQVTM and CDR2 ANQGSEA. The CDR3 has 14 amino acids.

The rearrangement joins TRBV5-1 to TRBJ1-1; D remains ambiguous. Trimming shortened V by 2 bases and J by 5 bases, and 13 bases separated the two germline ends. This CDR3 has 14 residues. The germline CDR1 and CDR2 sequences are SGHRS and YFSETQ. The CDR3 loop reads CASSFGLGRTEAFF. The CDR3 nucleotides read TGCGCCAGCAGCTTTGGGCTAGGGAGGACTGAAGCTTTCTTT.

The CDR3 spells CASSLDRDTEAFF. DNA for the CDR3: TGTGCCAGCAGCTTAGACAGGGACACTGAAGCTTTCTTT. The chain joins TRBV7-3 to TRBJ1-1; 7 positions agree with TRBD1. Germline V lookup: CDR1 SGHTA, CDR2 FQGTGA. The CDR3 has 13 amino acids. With 2 bases clipped from V and 3 bases from J, the junction kept 0 bases outside the gene matches.

This sequence joins TRBV10-3 and TRBJ2-1; D possibly corresponds to TRBD2 (6 bases). Trimming took 4 bases from V and 8 from J, leaving 15 bases between them. Germline V gene lookup returns CDR1 ENHRY and CDR2 SYGVKD. This CDR3 is built from 14 residues. CDR3 protein: CAISGNFSGDEQFF. The CDR3 bases are TGTGCCATCAGTGGAAACTTTTCGGGGGATGAGCAGTTCTTC.

This sequence joins TRBV5-4 and TRBJ1-2, with a tentative D call TRBD1 (6 bases). The V and J ends lost 2 bases and 6 bases respectively, with 11 bases between them. The germline gives CDR1 SGHNT, CDR2 YYREEE (reference sequence). There are 13 residues in the CDR3. CDR3: CASSLQGTDGYTF. The CDR3 bases are TGTGCCAGCAGCTTACAGGGAACGGATGGCTACACCTTC.

V and J are TRBV7-9 and TRBJ2-3; no clear D gene. V was clipped by 5 bases and J by 9 bases, with 9 bases between them. Germline V gene sequence: CDR1 SEHNR, CDR2 FQNEAQ (reference sequence). The CDR3 runs to 11 residues. The DNA of the CDR3 is TGTGCCAGCAGCCCCCAGGACACGCAGTATTTT. Translated: CASSPQDTQYF.

With regard to this clone: The same CDR3 arises from other DNA sequences in this sample as well. The V gene is TRBV29-1, the J gene TRBJ1-1; 9 nucleotides align to TRBD1. CDR3 length equals 12 residues. With 6 bases clipped from V and 5 bases from J, the junction kept 4 bases outside the gene matches. Germline V gene data show CDR1 as SQVTM and CDR2 as ANQGSEA. CDR3 DNA sequence: TGCAGCGTGAGGACAGGGGATACTGAAGCTTTCTTT. Its translation is CSVRTGDTEAFF.

J is TRBJ2-3 and V is TRBV7-2, with no clear D. Germline loops: CDR1 SGHTA, CDR2 FQGNSA. CDR3 length equals 14 residues. Trimming removed 0 bases from V and 2 bases from J, with 6 bases in between. The DNA for the CDR3 is TGTGCCAGCAGCTTAGCGGCCAACACAGATACGCAGTATTTT. Translation gives CASSLAANTDTQYF.

This chain uses TRBV5-4 with TRBJ2-5, with TRBD2 identical over 13 bases. The ends lost 4 bases at V and 4 bases at J; junction bases unmatched: 4. Per the germline V gene, CDR1 is SGHNT and CDR2 is YYREEE (reference sequence). The CDR3 is 15 residues long. The CDR3 spells CASSLGLAGLETQYF. The CDR3 DNA follows: TGTGCCAGCAGCCTGGGACTAGCGGGGTTAGAGACCCAGTACTTC.

This clone came up a few times. This specimen includes other DNA sequences encoding the same CDR3. The V gene is TRBV5-1, the J gene TRBJ2-5; no firm D call. CDR3 length: 12 amino acids. Trimming pared 0 bases from V and 2 bases from J, leaving 2 bases between. Germline CDR1 and CDR2: SGHRS and YFSETQ. In DNA form, the CDR3 reads TGCGCCAGCAGCTTGGAACAAGAGACCCAGTACTTC. This gives the protein CASSLEQETQYF.

The chain uses TRBV19 and TRBJ2-7; 8 positions agree with TRBD2. CDR3 length equals 15 residues. The J segment lost 3 bases and the V segment lost 3 bases, leaving 7 bases of the junction unmatched. Per the germline V gene, CDR1 is LNHDA and CDR2 is SQIVND (reference sequence). CDR3 DNA sequence: TGTGCCAGTAGTATTAAGGGCCTAGCGGGCTACGAGCAGTACTTC. This gives the protein CASSIKGLAGYEQYF.

The gene calls are TRBV11-2 and TRBJ2-2; 7 bases are shared with TRBD1. Trimming cost V 3 bases and J 6 bases; bases outside gene matches: 7. Germline CDR1 is SGHAT and CDR2 is FQNNGV. This CDR3 is built from 15 residues. The CDR3 DNA follows: TGTGCCAGCAGCTTCTCTAGGGGGCCTGCCGGGGAGCTGTTTTTT. This translates into CASSFSRGPAGELFF.

The V call is TRBV2, the J call TRBJ1-2; unclear D gene. V gave up 5 bases and J gave up 0 bases, with 10 bases separating them. The CDR3 is 14 amino acids. CDR1 is SNHLY, CDR2 FYNNEI, per germline. CDR3 sequence: CASSLRGPNYGYTF. In nucleotides, the CDR3 is TGTGCCAGCAGTCTACGTGGCCCTAACTATGGCTACACCTTC.

CDR3 loop: CAIRGTGGVEQYF. The DNA for the CDR3 is TGTGCCATCAGAGGGACAGGGGGCGTCGAGCAGTACTTC. The V gene is TRBV10-3, the J gene TRBJ2-7; 12 nucleotides align to TRBD1. Germline V CDR1 and CDR2: ENHRY, SYGVKD. The V gene end was trimmed by 6 bases and the J gene end by 6 bases; junction bases not matched to a gene: 3. This CDR3 has 13 amino acids.

This clone was observed a handful of times. The chain joins TRBV6-5 to TRBJ1-5; the D is unclear. The CDR3 loop spans 13 amino acids. Germline CDR1 reads MNHEY; CDR2 reads SVGAGI. With 0 bases removed from V and 7 bases from J, the gap between germline ends came to 7 bases. CDR3 DNA sequence: TGTGCCAGCAGTTACTCGGTCCGGCAGCCCCAGCATTTT. Protein: CASSYSVRQPQHF.

V gene TRBV29-1 combines with J gene TRBJ2-5; D gene unclear. V was shortened by 4 bases and J by 2 bases, with 5 bases between the two germline ends. There are 11 residues in the CDR3. Germline values: CDR1 SQVTM, CDR2 ANQGSEA. The DNA of the CDR3 is TGCAGCGTTGTACAGCAAGAGACCCAGTACTTC. Residues: CSVVQQETQYF.

This chain uses TRBV29-1 with TRBJ1-2, with D uncertain. The CDR3 runs to 10 residues. CDR1 and CDR2 from the germline V gene are SQVTM and ANQGSEA. V lost 4 bases to trimming and J lost 3 bases, with 3 bases between them. The CDR3 coding sequence is TGCAGCGTTGCTGACTATGGCTACACCTTC. Its translation is CSVADYGYTF. Looking up the rest from reference TRBV29-1 and TRBJ1-2 gives the full variable domain: SAVISQKPSRDICQRGTSLTIQCQVDSQVTMMFWYRQQPGQSLTLIATANQGSEATYESGFVIDKFPISRPNLTFSTLTVSNMSPEDSSIYLCSVADYGYTFGSGTRLTVV.

This rearrangement joins TRBV28 to TRBJ2-7; 11 positions agree with TRBD2. The CDR3 extends over 15 amino acids. V dropped 6 bases and J dropped 1; count of bases not matched to a gene: 5. Germline CDR1 reads MDHEN; CDR2 reads SYDVKM. The CDR3 protein is CASSLWTSGSYEQYF. The CDR3 nucleotides are TGTGCCAGCAGCCTATGGACTAGCGGGTCCTACGAGCAGTACTTC. The whole variable domain, filled in from reference TRBV28 and TRBJ2-7, reads DVKVTQSSRYLVKRTGEKVFLECVQDMDHENMFWYRQDPGLGLRLIYFSYDVKMKEKGDIPEGYSVSREKKERFSLILESASTNQTSMYLCASSLWTSGSYEQYFGPGTRLTVT.